This note documents a single T cell receptor (beta chain) sequence. This sample was taken from a study of T cells in Graves' hyperthyroidism and ophthalmopathy. Researchers took RNA transcripts and amplified the TCR beta CDR3 regions from them. A set of HTBI primers served as the primers for a first-round RT-PCR of the TCR CDR3. Each CDR3 protein gets one entry after TCRdb re-called the multiplex PCR reads with MiXCR. In the table there are roughly 100,000 distinct CDR3 sequences, approximately 48% of which are singletons. Hyperthyroidism was newly diagnosed in patients aged 18 to 65 (duration under 2 months). Every diagnosis used clinical symptoms, serum thyroxine and TRAb, thyroid ultrasound and orbital computed tomography. V shed 5 bases and J 1 base; nucleotides not matched to a gene: 6. CDR1 SEHNR and CDR2 FQNEAQ come from the germline V gene (reference sequence). There are 16 residues in the CDR3.

The sample taken for sequencing was blood. The V gene is TRBV7-9, the J gene TRBJ2-5; 11 bases agree with TRBD2. The clonotype originates from a man in his forties with Graves' hyperthyroidism. CDR3 DNA sequence: TGTGCCAGCAGCCGCGGACTAGCGGGTGGCCAAGAGACCCAGTACTTC. The encoded protein is CASSRGLAGGQETQYF.